Below are 8 T cell receptor beta chains sequenced from a single sample in a study of T cells after yellow fever vaccination. One entry per CDR3 protein, called by TCRdb with MiXCR from the 5' RACE reads. The table lists roughly 250,000 distinct CDR3 sequences, over 10% of them singletons. This specimen was CD4+ T cells sorted from PBMCs, taken 45 days after the yellow fever booster vaccination. These receptors all come from a man in his thirties or forties who received the YFV17D yellow fever vaccine.

This clonotype was seen only a few times. The chain employs TRBV11-3 and TRBJ2-7; the D is unclear. CDR1 SGHNT and CDR2 YENEEA come from the germline V gene. Trimming stripped 3 bases from V and 6 bases from J, with 12 bases between. This CDR3 is 13 amino acids long. The CDR3: CASSFTQSSEQYF. The CDR3 DNA follows: TGTGCCAGCAGCTTTACCCAATCATCCGAGCAGTACTTC.

This clonotype was counted many times. The V gene is TRBV5-1, the J gene TRBJ2-7; 13 nucleotides agree with TRBD2. The CDR3 has 17 amino acids. Germline lookup yields CDR1 SGHRS and CDR2 YFSETQ. J was trimmed by 0 bases and V by 5 bases; bases with no gene match: 8. In DNA form, the CDR3 reads TGCGCCAGCAGTCCCGCCTGGACTAGCGGGGGCTCCTACGAGCAGTACTTC. It specifies CASSPAWTSGGSYEQYF.

The chain carries TRBV24-1 and TRBJ2-1; no clear D gene. V lost 7 bases and J 7 bases, leaving 10 bases between the germline ends. This CDR3 spans 12 amino acids. Germline values: CDR1 KGHDR, CDR2 SFDVKD. The CDR3 coding sequence is TGTGCCACCAGGGGCTTGAAGAATGAGCAGTTCTTC. The encoded protein is CATRGLKNEQFF.

V is TRBV4-3 and J is TRBJ2-2; D might be TRBD2 (6 bases). Looked up from germline, CDR1 is LGHNA and CDR2 is YSLEER. Trimming stripped 0 bases from V and 3 bases from J, with 23 bases between. CDR3 length equals 20 residues. CDR3 region: CASSQDHILSGSLYTGELFF. The CDR3 DNA follows: TGCGCCAGCAGCCAAGATCACATTTTGAGCGGGTCTCTTTACACCGGGGAGCTGTTTTTT.

This clonotype has just a few counts. The chain employs TRBV4-1 and TRBJ2-3; D possibly matches TRBD1 or TRBD2 (5 bases each). The CDR3 spans 15 residues. The germline V and J ends were trimmed by 3 bases and 4 bases, with 14 bases remaining between them. CDR1 is MGHRA, CDR2 YSYEKL, per germline. CDR3: CASSHGTPDADTQYF. The DNA for the CDR3 is TGCGCCAGCAGCCATGGGACCCCCGACGCAGATACGCAGTATTTT.

This clonotype has more than one count but fewer than ten. J is TRBJ2-1 and V is TRBV29-1; tentative D call: TRBD1 (6 bases). Germline V CDR1 and CDR2: SQVTM, ANQGSEA. The CDR3 totals 15 residues. V was clipped by 6 bases and J by 8 bases, with 23 bases between them. In DNA form, the CDR3 reads TGCAGCGTGAGGGTACAGGGCAAGGGGCAAGATGAGCAGTTCTTC. Translation: CSVRVQGKGQDEQFF.

This clonotype was seen a handful of times. This rearrangement joins TRBV18 to TRBJ2-3; D call uncertain. Germline loops: CDR1 KGHSH, CDR2 LQKENI. Trimming stripped 0 bases from V and 2 bases from J, with 9 bases between. The length of the CDR3 is 15 residues. CDR3 region: CASSPPLVNTDTQYF. The CDR3 DNA follows: TGTGCCAGCTCACCACCGTTGGTGAACACAGATACGCAGTATTTT.

The chain employs TRBV4-2 and TRBJ2-7; D ambiguous. Germline loops: CDR1 LGHNA, CDR2 YNFKEQ. The ends were cut back, 0 bases at V and 5 bases at J, with 17 bases in the middle. The CDR3 loop spans 16 amino acids. CDR3 in amino acids: CASSQDLIGGRDEQYF. DNA of the CDR3: TGTGCCAGCAGCCAAGATCTTATTGGCGGCCGGGACGAGCAGTACTTC.